Listed here is a single T cell receptor (beta chain). Sequenced by immunoSEQ multiplex PCR; TCRdb stores in-frame clones only, minus some. The profile shows 300,000 to 450,000 clones, over 75% of them singletons. The sample originates from a study of blood T cell repertoires in COVID-19. Germline assignment: CDR1 SQVTM and CDR2 ANQGSEA. V shed 1 base, J shed 1 base, and the junction held 6 bases outside the gene matches. This CDR3 has 16 amino acids. The V and J genes are TRBV29-1 and TRBJ2-3; 9 bases line up with TRBD2. The receptor comes from a man aged 30 to 39 who had recovered from COVID-19. Sequencing was done on a sample of PBMCs or T cells enriched from blood (not recorded which). The CDR3 is CSVEGLASGGTDTQYF. CDR3 DNA: TGCAGCGTTGAAGGTTTGGCTAGCGGGGGCACAGATACGCAGTATTTT.